This T cell receptor beta chain was recovered during a study of Ad26.COV2.S vaccination and SARS-CoV-2 variants. The repertoire was sequenced with immunoSEQ multiplex PCR; TCRdb's copy has only in-frame clones and lacks some. The data hold about 400,000 clones, with 89% observed a single time. Indicated treatment: 15 to 20 received Ad26.COV2.S at low or high dose, single or two shots; about 5 received placebo; per-sample allocation not given. All samples were drawn on day 63, counting from the first vaccine or placebo injection. The length of the CDR3 is 14 residues. Germline values: CDR1 MDHEN, CDR2 SYDVKM. V trimming: 3 bases; J trimming: 4 bases; junction bases outside the gene matches: 6.

The chain combines TRBV28 with TRBJ2-7, with 7 nucleotides matching TRBD1. The receptor was derived from a person aged 18-60 years who received the Ad26.COV2.S COVID-19 vaccine or a placebo. The source was peripheral blood, collected in a trial of Ad26.COV2.S vaccine versus placebo. The CDR3 spells CASSLGTQGYEQYF. The CDR3 region has the DNA TGTGCCAGCAGTTTGGGCACACAGGGGTACGAGCAGTACTTC.